This T cell receptor (beta chain) was obtained from a study of blood T cell repertoires in COVID-19. As for the study in general: Italy, Spain and the United States were the sources of the convalescent and acute COVID-19 samples. In each case, the material was cDNA or gDNA derived from T cells, B-cell-depleted T cells, or PBMCs.

The authors' processing: Using reference gene primer amplification, nucleated cell counts were estimated. Clones were read by immunoSEQ multiplex PCR, and TCRdb kept only the in-frame ones, dropping some. The V and J calls and clone size are taken from that table; D and trimming were inferred from the DNA. The data contain more than 300,000 clones, more than 75% of them singletons. A note on this clone: Distinct nucleotide sequences in the sample also encode this CDR3.

Trimming pared 2 bases from V and 1 base from J, leaving 5 bases between. The CDR3 contains 12 residues. CDR1 and CDR2 from the germline V gene are SQVTM and ANQGSEA. The TCR was taken from a woman aged 18 to 35 who had recovered from COVID-19. The rearrangement uses TRBV29-1 and TRBJ1-1; no definite D call. Sequencing was performed on peripheral blood. In nucleotides, the CDR3 is TGCAGCGTTGAATACAGGAACACTGAAGCTTTCTTT. Residues: CSVEYRNTEAFF.